This T cell receptor (beta chain) was found in a study of CD8 T cells in Susac syndrome. Random hexamers were used to reverse transcribe about 0.5 to 1 ug of RNA. TCRdb re-called the immunoSEQ multiplex PCR reads with MiXCR, one entry per CDR3 protein. The data hold 150,000 or so distinct CDR3 sequences, with 85% to 95% observed a single time. J gave up 4 bases and V 4 bases, and 7 bases lay outside the gene matches. The CDR3 is made up of 14 amino acids. The clonotype was recovered from a human donor with Susac syndrome. The V and J genes are TRBV12-3 or TRBV12-4 and TRBJ2-7; TRBD1 matches at 7 bases. The specimen sequenced was CD4+ T cells from PBMCs. The CDR3 spells CASSSPGQPYEQYF. CDR3 bases: TGTGCCAGCAGTTCGCCGGGACAGCCATACGAGCAGTACTTC.